One sample yielded the 11 T cell receptor beta chains listed below, sequenced in a study of blood T cells in healthy people across ages. Then a second PCR, running about 6 to 11 cycles, was carried out with a sample-barcoded 5' primer and a J-beta primer mix. TCRdb called the 5' RACE reads again in MiXCR, with one record for every CDR3 protein. Among about 640,000 distinct CDR3 sequences, around three fifths were seen once, and the ten largest hold approximately 37%. Sequenced material: blood. The receptors originated from a man aged 55 to 70 in good health.

The V gene is TRBV5-1, the J gene TRBJ2-3; 11 nucleotides agree with TRBD2. V lost 1 base to trimming and J lost 4 bases; unmatched junction nucleotides: 5. Germline V gene lookup returns CDR1 SGHRS and CDR2 YFSETQ. The CDR3 runs 16 residues. The chain's CDR3 is CASSLITSGGPDTQYF. In nucleotides, the CDR3 is TGCGCCAGCAGCTTGATAACTAGCGGGGGCCCAGATACGCAGTATTTT.

In this sample, this clonotype turned up a few times. V and J are TRBV27 and TRBJ2-1; D might be TRBD1 or TRBD2, each matching 6 bases. CDR1 is MNHEY and CDR2 is SMNVEV in the germline V gene (reference sequence). The CDR3 covers 15 residues. V was trimmed by 5 bases and J by 5 bases, leaving 16 bases between them. CDR3: CASSRGRGRNNEQFF. The CDR3 DNA sequence: TGTGCCAGCAGTCGCGGCCGGGGGCGAAACAATGAGCAGTTCTTC.

The table lists this clonotype with a few counts. The junction departs from germline at one end; a sequencing error may be responsible. The chain joins TRBV20-1 to TRBJ2-6; tentatively, D is TRBD1 (5 bases). Germline V gives CDR1 DFQATT, CDR2 SNEGSKA (reference sequence). This CDR3 region has 16 residues. The CDR3 here is CSAGDSRTSGANVLTF. CDR3 nucleotide sequence: TGCAGTGCTGGAGACAGCCGGACCTCTGGGGCCAACGTCCTGACTTTC.

This clonotype was counted only a few times. The chain uses TRBV20-1 and TRBJ2-1, with 7 bases aligning to TRBD2. V shed 0 bases, J shed 3 bases, and the junction held 14 bases outside the gene matches. Germline assignment: CDR1 DFQATT and CDR2 SNEGSKA (reference sequence). The CDR3 runs 18 residues. CDR3 bases: TGCAGTGCTAGAGATGATTCCCTAGGACTAGGGGTCTACAATGAGCAGTTCTTC. Its translation: CSARDDSLGLGVYNEQFF.

The chain has TRBV28 and TRBJ1-2, with 7 positions matching TRBD1. The junction had 4 bases not matched to a gene; V was cut back by 8 bases and J by 4 bases. The CDR3 totals 12 residues. CDR1 and CDR2 (germline): MDHEN, SYDVKM. In nucleotides, the CDR3 is TGTGCCAGCGGACAGGAGATCTATGGCTACACCTTC. Protein sequence: CASGQEIYGYTF.

J is TRBJ1-5 and V is TRBV7-8, with 8 bases lining up with TRBD1. CDR3 size: 14 residues. CDR1 and CDR2 (germline): SGHVS, FQNEAQ. V trimming: 5 bases; J trimming: 6 bases; junction bases outside the gene matches: 6. The CDR3 spells CASSIDRGGQPQHF. The CDR3 bases are TGTGCCAGCAGCATCGACAGGGGAGGTCAGCCCCAGCATTTT. Full variable domain (remainder filled in from reference TRBV7-8 and TRBJ1-5): GAGVSQSPRYKVAKRGQDVALRCDPISGHVSLFWYQQALGQGPEFLTYFQNEAQLDKSGLPSDRFFAERPEGSVSTLKIQRTQQEDSAVYLCASSIDRGGQPQHFGDGTRLSIL.

This chain joins TRBV5-1 and TRBJ2-3; TRBD2 matches at 8 bases. The germline gives CDR1 SGHRS, CDR2 YFSETQ. Trimming at V came to 3 bases and at J to 3 bases, leaving 6 bases not matched to a gene. This CDR3 region has 15 residues. This CDR3 reads CASSSGGARTDTQYF. In DNA form, the CDR3 reads TGCGCCAGCAGCTCCGGGGGGGCCCGAACAGATACGCAGTATTTT.

This clonotype has more than one count but fewer than ten. The chain carries TRBV21-1 and TRBJ2-4; the table's TRBD1 call for D was not verified on the DNA. TRBV21-1 is flagged as a pseudogene. CDR3 size: 17 residues. CDR3 coding DNA: TGTGCCAGCAGCAAAAGGAGGGACAGGGTAGCCAAAAACATTCAGTACTTC. This sequence encodes CASSKRRDRVAKNIQYF.

J is TRBJ2-4 and V is TRBV18, with TRBD1 matching over 8 bases. This CDR3 contains 14 residues. Germline V gene data show CDR1 as KGHSH and CDR2 as LQKENI. Unmatched junction bases numbered 11, after V lost 3 bases and J lost 13 bases. In nucleotides, the CDR3 is TGTGCCAGCTCACCGGGACAGGCCCTATGGGAGCAGTACTTC. Encoded protein: CASSPGQALWEQYF.

This clonotype was seen repeatedly, ten times or more. CDR3 nucleotide sequence: TGTGCCACCACGGGATCTGGAGTCCATGAGCAGTACTTC. Its protein is CATTGSGVHEQYF. The rearrangement joins TRBV24-1 to TRBJ2-5, with a weak D call TRBD2 (5 bases). The V gene lost 8 bases and the J gene lost 11 bases, with 20 bases spanning the gap. The length of the CDR3 is 13 residues. Per the germline V gene, CDR1 is KGHDR and CDR2 is SFDVKD.

This sequence joins TRBV11-2 and TRBJ2-1; 9 nucleotides line up with TRBD2. V was clipped by 5 bases and J by 3 bases; unmatched bases: 5. CDR3 length: 15 residues. Per the germline V gene, CDR1 is SGHAT and CDR2 is FQNNGV. The CDR3 protein is CASSQERGDYNEQFF. The CDR3 DNA reads TGTGCCAGCAGCCAAGAGCGGGGGGACTACAATGAGCAGTTCTTC. Based on the CDR3 plus reference TRBV11-2 and TRBJ2-1, the full variable domain is EAGVAQSPRYKIIEKRQSVAFWCNPISGHATLYWYQQILGQGPKLLIQFQNNGVVDDSQLPKDRFSAERLKGVDSTLKIQPAKLEDSAVYLCASSQERGDYNEQFFGPGTRLTVL.